Each of the 2 T cell receptor beta chains below was sequenced from the same sample in a study of cytomegalovirus exposure and HLA in healthy donors. The PCR had 60 Vbeta and 13 Jbeta primers. Measured with immunoSEQ multiplex PCR; TCRdb has only the in-frame clones, and not every one. The repertoire includes 55,000 to 80,000 clones, 85% of them detected once, and approximately 12% sits in the top ten. The sample comprised PBMCs. The source is a female donor in good health and CMV-seronegative.

This clone has only one observation. The rearrangement links TRBV28 to TRBJ1-1; D remains ambiguous. V was trimmed by 10 bases and J by 3 bases, leaving 9 bases between them. From germline, CDR1 is MDHEN and CDR2 SYDVKM. The CDR3 is 11 residues long. The CDR3 DNA is TGTGCCACCGGCGAGGACACTGAAGCTTTCTTT. Protein product: CATGEDTEAFF.

The chain is built from TRBV28 and TRBJ1-1, with a tentative D call TRBD1 (5 bases). V was shortened by 6 bases and J by 1 base, with 12 bases between the two germline ends. CDR1 is MDHEN and CDR2 is SYDVKM in the germline V gene. CDR3 length equals 14 residues. This CDR3 is CASRTWGQNTEAFF. The CDR3 bases are TGTGCCAGCAGAACCTGGGGCCAGAACACTGAAGCTTTCTTT. Using reference TRBV28 and TRBJ1-1 for the parts outside the CDR3, the full variable domain is DVKVTQSSRYLVKRTGEKVFLECVQDMDHENMFWYRQDPGLGLRLIYFSYDVKMKEKGDIPEGYSVSREKKERFSLILESASTNQTSMYLCASRTWGQNTEAFFGQGTRLTVV.